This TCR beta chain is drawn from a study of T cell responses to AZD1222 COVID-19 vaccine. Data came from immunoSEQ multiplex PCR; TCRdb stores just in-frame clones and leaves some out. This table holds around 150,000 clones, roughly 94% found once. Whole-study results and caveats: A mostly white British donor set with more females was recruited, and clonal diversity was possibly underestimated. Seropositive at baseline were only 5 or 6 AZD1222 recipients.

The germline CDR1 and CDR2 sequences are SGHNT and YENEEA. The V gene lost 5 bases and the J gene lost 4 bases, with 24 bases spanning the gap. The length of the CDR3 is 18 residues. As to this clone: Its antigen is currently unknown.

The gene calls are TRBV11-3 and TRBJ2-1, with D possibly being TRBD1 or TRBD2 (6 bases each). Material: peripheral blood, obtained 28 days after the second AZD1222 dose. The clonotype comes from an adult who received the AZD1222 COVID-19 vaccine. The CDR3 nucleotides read TGTGCCAGCAGCCGGGCGGGAAACACAGGGAACTCTTACAATGAGCAGTTCTTC. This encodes CASSRAGNTGNSYNEQFF.